This T cell receptor beta chain stems from a study of early T cells in non-severe SARS-CoV-2 infection. At the level of the study: Unpaired chains resulted from sequencing bulk RNA of unsorted whole blood.

This clonotype was observed a few times. TCRdb recomputed calls from the 5' RACE reads with MiXCR, one row per CDR3 protein. This sample has 30,000 to 40,000 distinct CDR3 sequences, with around 4.6% found just once. This receptor was identified in an adult who was a healthcare worker with PCR-confirmed SARS-CoV-2 infection or an uninfected control (not recorded which). Source material: whole blood.

The CDR3 nucleotides read TGTGCCAGCAGCCCAGGACAGGCGCTTTCTAGAGGCTACACCTTC. Protein product: CASSPGQALSRGYTF. The chain has TRBV5-6 and TRBJ1-2, with TRBD1 matching over 7 bases. Germline CDR1 is SGHDT and CDR2 is YYEEEE. The CDR3 covers 15 residues. V lost 4 bases and J lost 8; bases outside the gene matches: 14.